The 7 T cell receptor beta chains presented below share a single source sample, sequenced in a study of cytomegalovirus exposure and HLA in healthy donors. The PCR used 60 Vbeta and 13 Jbeta primers. Here immunoSEQ multiplex PCR was the method, and the copy in TCRdb shows in-frame clones only, minus some. Recorded for this sample: roughly 220,000 clones. The sample was PBMCs. These receptors all stem from a girl aged 2-10 years in good health and CMV-seropositive.

V gene TRBV2 combines with J gene TRBJ1-5; possibly TRBD1 for D (5 bases). Deletions cut 3 bases from V and 1 base from J, with 10 bases between. Germline CDR1 SNHLY, CDR2 FYNNEI. CDR3 length: 15 amino acids. The CDR3 sequence: CASSEQDNSNQPQHF. DNA of the CDR3: TGTGCCAGCAGTGAGCAGGACAACAGCAATCAGCCCCAGCATTTT.

The chain couples TRBV21-1 to TRBJ2-1; the table names TRBD2, a call not compared with the DNA. TRBV21-1 is deemed a pseudogene. There are 13 residues in the CDR3. This CDR3 is CARISGMYNEQFF. CDR3 coding DNA: TGTGCCAGAATTAGCGGGATGTACAATGAGCAGTTCTTC.

The chain recombines TRBV10-2 with TRBJ1-5; D possibly corresponds to TRBD1 (6 bases). The CDR3 has 17 amino acids. V was cut by 1 base and J by 3 bases, with 16 bases left in between. Germline-derived CDR1 and CDR2 are WSHSY and SAAADI. CDR3 sequence (DNA): TGCGCCAGCAGTGAGTTGAAACAGGGTAGGTCCAATCAGCCCCAGCATTTT. Translation: CASSELKQGRSNQPQHF.

V usage is TRBV18 and J usage is TRBJ2-2, with D possibly TRBD2 on 6 matching bases. The CDR3 sequence is 15 residues long. Germline assignment: CDR1 KGHSH and CDR2 LQKENI. Between the trimmed V and J ends, which lost 6 bases and 6 bases, there was a span of 17 bases. CDR3 protein: CASSPRETGSGELFF. Here the CDR3 DNA reads TGTGCCAGCTCCCCCCGGGAGACGGGGTCCGGGGAGCTGTTTTTT.

The V call is TRBV6-5, the J call TRBJ2-2; D is uncertain. In germline, CDR1 is MNHEY, CDR2 SVGAGI. The CDR3 is made up of 15 amino acids. Trimming took 4 bases from V and 6 from J, leaving 15 bases between them. CDR3 coding DNA: TGTGCCAGCAGTTCCGATCCAAGCGCCCCCGGGGAGCTGTTTTTT. This gives the protein CASSSDPSAPGELFF.

The V gene is TRBV5-1, the J gene TRBJ2-1; D call uncertain. V lost 2 bases and J lost 5, with 5 bases in between. Germline V CDR1 and CDR2: SGHRS, YFSETQ. This CDR3 spans 12 amino acids. CDR3 in DNA: TGCGCCAGCAGCTTCCAGAACAATGAGCAGTTCTTC. The encoded protein is CASSFQNNEQFF.

The chain has TRBV25-1 and TRBJ2-1, with 7 positions matching TRBD2. Per the germline V gene, CDR1 is MGHDK and CDR2 is SYGVNS. Trimming took 4 bases from V and 4 from J; bases not matched to a gene: 10. This CDR3 has 16 residues. This CDR3 reads CASSGILAVSYNEQFF. The CDR3 nucleotides read TGTGCCAGCAGTGGAATTCTAGCGGTGAGTTACAATGAGCAGTTCTTC.